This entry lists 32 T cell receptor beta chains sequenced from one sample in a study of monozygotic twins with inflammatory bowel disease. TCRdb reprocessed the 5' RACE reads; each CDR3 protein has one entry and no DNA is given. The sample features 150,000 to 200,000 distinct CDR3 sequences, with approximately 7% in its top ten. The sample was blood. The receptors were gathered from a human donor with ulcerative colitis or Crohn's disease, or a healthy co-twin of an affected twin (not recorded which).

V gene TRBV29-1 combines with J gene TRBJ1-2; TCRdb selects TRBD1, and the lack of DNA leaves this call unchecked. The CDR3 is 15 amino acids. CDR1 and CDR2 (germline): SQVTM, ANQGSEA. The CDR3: CSVEGRWGKHYGYTF. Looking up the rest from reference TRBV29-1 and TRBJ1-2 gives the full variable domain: SAVISQKPSRDICQRGTSLTIQCQVDSQVTMMFWYRQQPGQSLTLIATANQGSEATYESGFVIDKFPISRPNLTFSTLTVSNMSPEDSSIYLCSVEGRWGKHYGYTFGSGTRLTVV.

The CDR3 reads CASSDGGGDTEAFF. The rearrangement joins TRBV6-1 to TRBJ1-1; TCRdb picks TRBD1, but there is no DNA to check that call. Germline-derived CDR1 and CDR2 are MNHNS and SASEGT. The CDR3 loop spans 14 amino acids.

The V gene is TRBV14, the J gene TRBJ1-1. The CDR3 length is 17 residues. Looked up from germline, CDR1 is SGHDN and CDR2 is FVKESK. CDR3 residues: CASSQAGGNVRDTEAFF.

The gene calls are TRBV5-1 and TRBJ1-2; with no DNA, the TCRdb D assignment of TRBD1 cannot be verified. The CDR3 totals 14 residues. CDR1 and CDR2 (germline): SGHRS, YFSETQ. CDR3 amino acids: CASSLGTGLRGYTF. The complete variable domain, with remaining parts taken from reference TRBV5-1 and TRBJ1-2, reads KAGVTQTPRYLIKTRGQQVTLSCSPISGHRSVSWYQQTPGQGLQFLFEYFSETQRNKGNFPGRFSGRQFSNSRSEMNVSTLELGDSALYLCASSLGTGLRGYTFGSGTRLTVV.

The CDR3 is CATSPWVGLSNEKLFF. V is TRBV15 and J is TRBJ1-4; as DNA is missing, the TRBD1 call by TCRdb cannot be tested. Germline CDR1 reads LNHNV; CDR2 reads YYDKDF (reference sequence). The CDR3 runs to 16 residues.

The CDR3 loop reads CSAPAGALDTGELFF. The rearrangement joins TRBV20-1 to TRBJ2-2; TCRdb picks TRBD1, but there is no DNA to check that call. CDR1 is DFQATT, CDR2 SNEGSKA, per germline (reference sequence). This CDR3 comprises 15 residues.

CDR3 in amino acids: CASSHRTPPYEQYF. This chain links TRBV7-9 with TRBJ2-7. Germline values: CDR1 SEHNR, CDR2 FQNEAQ (reference sequence). The CDR3 runs 14 residues.

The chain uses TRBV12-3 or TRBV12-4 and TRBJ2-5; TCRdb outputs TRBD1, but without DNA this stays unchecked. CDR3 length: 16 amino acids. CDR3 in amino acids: CASSDTGQGNRETQYF.

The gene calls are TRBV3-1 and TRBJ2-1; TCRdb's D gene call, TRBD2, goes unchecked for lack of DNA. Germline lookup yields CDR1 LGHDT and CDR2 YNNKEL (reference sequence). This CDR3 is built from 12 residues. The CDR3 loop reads CASSREKGTRFF.

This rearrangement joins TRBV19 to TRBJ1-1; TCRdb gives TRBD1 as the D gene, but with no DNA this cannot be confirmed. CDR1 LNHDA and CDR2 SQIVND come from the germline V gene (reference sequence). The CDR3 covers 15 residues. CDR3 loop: CASTPWDRPNTEAFF.

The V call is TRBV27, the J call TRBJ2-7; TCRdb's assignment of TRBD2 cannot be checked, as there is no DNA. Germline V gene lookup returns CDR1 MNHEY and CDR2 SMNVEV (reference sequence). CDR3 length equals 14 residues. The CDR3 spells CASRTSGSSYEQYF.

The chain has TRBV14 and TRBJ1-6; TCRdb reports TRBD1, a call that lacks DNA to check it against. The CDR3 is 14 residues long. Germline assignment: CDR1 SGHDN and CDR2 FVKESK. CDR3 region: CASSHGQGNSPLHF.

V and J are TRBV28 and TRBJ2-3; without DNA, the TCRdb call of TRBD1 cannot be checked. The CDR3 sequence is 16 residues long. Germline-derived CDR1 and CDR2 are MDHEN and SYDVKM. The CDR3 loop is CASSFLGQGRTDTQYF.

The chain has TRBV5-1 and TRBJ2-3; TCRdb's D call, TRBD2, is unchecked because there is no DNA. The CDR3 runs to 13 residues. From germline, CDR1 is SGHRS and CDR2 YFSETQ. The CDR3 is CASEGGNTDTQYF.

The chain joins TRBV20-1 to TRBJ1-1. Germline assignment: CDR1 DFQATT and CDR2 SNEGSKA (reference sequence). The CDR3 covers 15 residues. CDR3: CSASLTQAANTEAFF.

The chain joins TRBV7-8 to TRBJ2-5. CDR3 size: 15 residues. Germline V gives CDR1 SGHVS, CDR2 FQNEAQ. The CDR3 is CASSLAPFVLKTQYF.

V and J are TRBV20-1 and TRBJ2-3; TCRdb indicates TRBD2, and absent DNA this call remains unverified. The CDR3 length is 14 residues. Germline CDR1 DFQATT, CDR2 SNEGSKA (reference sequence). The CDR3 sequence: CSAILAGVTDTQYF.

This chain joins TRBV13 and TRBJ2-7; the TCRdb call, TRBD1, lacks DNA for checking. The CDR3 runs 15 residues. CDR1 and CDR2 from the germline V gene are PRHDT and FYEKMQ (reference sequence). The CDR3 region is CASSLSRGLSYEQYF.

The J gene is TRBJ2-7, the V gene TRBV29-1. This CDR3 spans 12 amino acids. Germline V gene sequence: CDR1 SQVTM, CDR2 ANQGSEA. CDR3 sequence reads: CSVEVPSYEQYF.

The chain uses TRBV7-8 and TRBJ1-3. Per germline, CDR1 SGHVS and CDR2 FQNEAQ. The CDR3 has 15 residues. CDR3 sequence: CASSRTVSSGNTIYF.

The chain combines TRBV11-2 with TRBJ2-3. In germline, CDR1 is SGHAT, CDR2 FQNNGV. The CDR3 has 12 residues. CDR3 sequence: CASSASTDTQYF.

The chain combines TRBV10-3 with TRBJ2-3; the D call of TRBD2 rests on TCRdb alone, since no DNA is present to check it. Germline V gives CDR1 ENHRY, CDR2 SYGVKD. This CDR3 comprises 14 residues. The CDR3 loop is CANADTGLSDTQYF.

CDR3: CASSLEDRGDSPLHF. The rearrangement joins TRBV5-5 to TRBJ1-6; without DNA, the TCRdb call of TRBD1 cannot be checked. Germline loops: CDR1 SGHKS, CDR2 YYEKEE (reference sequence). The CDR3 length is 15 residues.

CDR3 in amino acids: CAWSNRAKVGEQYF. V gene TRBV30 combines with J gene TRBJ2-7; the D call from TCRdb, TRBD1, cannot be confirmed without DNA. The germline CDR1 and CDR2 sequences are GTSNPN and SVGIG (reference sequence). The CDR3 has 14 amino acids.

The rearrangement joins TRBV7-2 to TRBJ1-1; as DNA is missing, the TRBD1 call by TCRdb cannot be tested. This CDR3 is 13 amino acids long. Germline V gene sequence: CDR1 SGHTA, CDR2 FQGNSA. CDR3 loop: CASSLQGVAEAFF.

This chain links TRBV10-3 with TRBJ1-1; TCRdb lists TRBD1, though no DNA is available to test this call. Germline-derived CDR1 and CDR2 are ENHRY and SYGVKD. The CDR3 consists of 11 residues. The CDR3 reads CAAHGGGMAFF.

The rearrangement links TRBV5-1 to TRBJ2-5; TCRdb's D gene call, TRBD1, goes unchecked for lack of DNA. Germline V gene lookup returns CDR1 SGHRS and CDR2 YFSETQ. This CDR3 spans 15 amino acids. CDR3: CASSLGQGRGETQYF. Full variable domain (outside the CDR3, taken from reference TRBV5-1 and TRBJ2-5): KAGVTQTPRYLIKTRGQQVTLSCSPISGHRSVSWYQQTPGQGLQFLFEYFSETQRNKGNFPGRFSGRQFSNSRSEMNVSTLELGDSALYLCASSLGQGRGETQYFGPGTRLLVL.

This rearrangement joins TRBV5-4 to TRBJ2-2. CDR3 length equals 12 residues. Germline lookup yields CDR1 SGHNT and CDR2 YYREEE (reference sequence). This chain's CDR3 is CASSVGTGELFF.

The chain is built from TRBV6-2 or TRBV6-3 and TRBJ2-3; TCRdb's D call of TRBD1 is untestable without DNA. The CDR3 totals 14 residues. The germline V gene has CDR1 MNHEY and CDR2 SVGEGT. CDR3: CASSYAGPRGTQYF.

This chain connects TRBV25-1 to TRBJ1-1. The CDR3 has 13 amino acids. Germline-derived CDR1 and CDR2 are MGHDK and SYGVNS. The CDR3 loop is CASSEFEGSEAFF.

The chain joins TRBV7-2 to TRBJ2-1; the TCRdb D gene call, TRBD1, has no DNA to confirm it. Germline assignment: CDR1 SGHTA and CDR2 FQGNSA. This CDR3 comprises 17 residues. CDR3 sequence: CASSPRGISAAYNEQFF.

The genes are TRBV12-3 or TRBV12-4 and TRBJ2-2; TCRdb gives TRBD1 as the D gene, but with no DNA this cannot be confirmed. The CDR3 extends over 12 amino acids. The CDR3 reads CVGGRGTGELFF.